This passage covers 2 T cell receptor beta chains from one sample sequenced in a study of response to subunit inactivated influenza vaccine (dated by TCRdb to the late 2010s). The library was made by RT-PCR. The sample was run on an Illumina HiSeq 2500. TCRdb reanalyzed the raw reads on its own, using fastp at Q25 for trimming and MiXCR for clone calling, and kept in-frame beta chains. Each entry is one CDR3 protein sequence, shown with its most common DNA and genes. This sample has about 700,000 distinct CDR3 sequences in its table, and about 15% of those were observed once. Together, the top ten hold more than 9% of the sample. The sequencing used PBMCs from blood, collected 11 to 12 days after vaccination. All receptors derive from a man over 45 who received an inactivated influenza vaccine. Donor details come from another sample of the same person, matched by shared clones.

This clonotype appeared a few times. V gene TRBV9 combines with J gene TRBJ2-1; D is tentatively TRBD1 or TRBD2 (6 bases each). V was shortened by 0 bases and J by 4 bases, with 11 bases between the two germline ends. The V gene's germline CDR1 is SGDLS and CDR2 YYNGEE. This CDR3 is built from 15 residues. The CDR3 sequence: CASSVGGAKYNEQFF. CDR3 nucleotide sequence: TGTGCCAGCAGCGTAGGGGGGGCAAAGTACAATGAGCAGTTCTTC.

DNA for the CDR3: TGCGCCAGCAGCTTGAGGGGAGGGGTCCATGAGCAGTTCTTC. It translates to CASSLRGGVHEQFF. The chain joins TRBV5-1 to TRBJ2-1; the match to TRBD2 covers 7 bases. CDR3 length: 14 amino acids. Germline V gene data show CDR1 as SGHRS and CDR2 as YFSETQ. Trimming at V came to 1 base and at J to 8 bases, leaving 6 bases not matched to a gene.